These T cell receptor beta chains were read from a single sample in a study of blood T cell repertoires in COVID-19. The table came from immunoSEQ multiplex PCR; TCRdb's copy has only in-frame clones and leaves some out. The sample includes around 200,000 clones, roughly nine tenths of them seen just once. The sequenced sample consisted of peripheral blood. Every receptor here comes from a man in his forties or fifties with active or convalescent COVID-19. The CDR3 runs from the conserved cysteine through the conserved F or W. Fields, in order: V gene, D gene, CDR3 length, clone size, J gene, CDR3 DNA, CDR3 protein. D genes are given only for firm matches. The size entry is marked missing in some rows and otherwise reads once, few, many or a size class.

v_call: TRBV28; d_call: -; cdr3_length: 16; clone_size: -; j_call: TRBJ2-2; cdr3_nt: TGTGCCAGCAGTTTATACGCAGGGATAAACACCGGGGAGCTGTTTTTT; cdr3_aa: CASSLYAGINTGELFF
v_call: TRBV9; d_call: TRBD2; cdr3_length: 16; clone_size: -; j_call: TRBJ2-1; cdr3_nt: TGTGCCAGCAGCGTATCCAGCGGGGGGGCGTACAATGAGCAGTTCTTC; cdr3_aa: CASSVSSGGAYNEQFF
v_call: TRBV7-2; d_call: -; cdr3_length: 15; clone_size: -; j_call: TRBJ2-6; cdr3_nt: TGTGCCAGCAGCTTACGAAACTTTAGGGCCAACGTCCTGACTTTC; cdr3_aa: CASSLRNFRANVLTF
v_call: TRBV15; d_call: -; cdr3_length: 15; clone_size: -; j_call: TRBJ1-1; cdr3_nt: TGTGCCACCAGCAGAGTTCGGGTGAGGGCTCTAGAAGCTTTCTTT; cdr3_aa: CATSRVRVRALEAFF
v_call: TRBV6-6; d_call: -; cdr3_length: 16; clone_size: -; j_call: TRBJ1-6; cdr3_nt: TGTGCCAGCAGAACTCAGGGGCGTACGGAAGATTCACCCCTCCACTTT; cdr3_aa: CASRTQGRTEDSPLHF
v_call: TRBV10-3; d_call: -; cdr3_length: 14; clone_size: -; j_call: TRBJ2-7; cdr3_nt: TGTGCCACACATCACTCCCAGGATGTCTACGAGCAGTACTTC; cdr3_aa: CATHHSQDVYEQYF
v_call: TRBV5-1; d_call: -; cdr3_length: 12; clone_size: -; j_call: TRBJ1-2; cdr3_nt: TGCGCCAGCAGCTTGGGGAGCTATGGCTACACCTTC; cdr3_aa: CASSLGSYGYTF
v_call: TRBV5-1; d_call: -; cdr3_length: 13; clone_size: once; j_call: TRBJ2-5; cdr3_nt: TGCGCCAGCAGCCCTATACCCCAAGAGACCCAGTACTTC; cdr3_aa: CASSPIPQETQYF
v_call: TRBV9; d_call: TRBD1; cdr3_length: 15; clone_size: -; j_call: TRBJ1-3; cdr3_nt: TGTGCCAGCACCAGGGGGGACAGCTCTGGAAACACCATATATTTT; cdr3_aa: CASTRGDSSGNTIYF
v_call: TRBV27; d_call: -; cdr3_length: 14; clone_size: few; j_call: TRBJ1-1; cdr3_nt: TGTGCCAGCACCCCGCTATATAACCATTCCGAAGCTTTCTTT; cdr3_aa: CASTPLYNHSEAFF
v_call: TRBV28; d_call: TRBD1; cdr3_length: 14; clone_size: once; j_call: TRBJ2-7; cdr3_nt: TGTGCCCTACTTCCGGGACAGGTAATCGGCGAGCAGTACTTC; cdr3_aa: CALLPGQVIGEQYF
v_call: TRBV7-9; d_call: TRBD2; cdr3_length: 16; clone_size: -; j_call: TRBJ2-7; cdr3_nt: TGTGCCAGCAGCTCAGGGACTAGCGGGAGTCCCTACGAGCAGTACTTC; cdr3_aa: CASSSGTSGSPYEQYF
v_call: TRBV27; d_call: TRBD2; cdr3_length: 17; clone_size: -; j_call: TRBJ2-7; cdr3_nt: TGTGCCAGCAGTTCACCCTCAACTAGCGGGAGTATCCACGAGCAGTACTTC; cdr3_aa: CASSSPSTSGSIHEQYF
v_call: TRBV28; d_call: TRBD1; cdr3_length: 15; clone_size: -; j_call: TRBJ1-1; cdr3_nt: TGTGCCAGCAGTTCTAGGGGGCTAATGAACACTGAAGCTTTCTTT; cdr3_aa: CASSSRGLMNTEAFF
v_call: TRBV7-2; d_call: -; cdr3_length: 14; clone_size: -; j_call: TRBJ1-5; cdr3_nt: TGTGCCAGCAGCTACACAGGGTCGGGGCAGCCCCAGCATTTT; cdr3_aa: CASSYTGSGQPQHF
v_call: TRBV11-3; d_call: TRBD2; cdr3_length: 17; clone_size: once; j_call: TRBJ2-1; cdr3_nt: TGTGCCAGCAGCTTGGGTAGCGGGATAAGCTCCTACAATGAGCAGTTCTTC; cdr3_aa: CASSLGSGISSYNEQFF
v_call: TRBV28; d_call: TRBD2; cdr3_length: 15; clone_size: -; j_call: TRBJ2-7; cdr3_nt: TGTGCCAGCAGTTTAAGTCTAGCGGGAGGTACGGTGCAGTACTTC; cdr3_aa: CASSLSLAGGTVQYF
v_call: TRBV9; d_call: TRBD2; cdr3_length: 19; clone_size: -; j_call: TRBJ2-1; cdr3_nt: TGTGCCAGCAGCAAAGAAGGGACTAGCGGCCCTAGCGCCTACAATGAGCAGTTCTTC; cdr3_aa: CASSKEGTSGPSAYNEQFF
v_call: TRBV28; d_call: -; cdr3_length: 13; clone_size: -; j_call: TRBJ1-3; cdr3_nt: TGTGCCAGCACCAGGGGCTCTGGAAACACCATATATTTT; cdr3_aa: CASTRGSGNTIYF
v_call: TRBV24-1; d_call: -; cdr3_length: 13; clone_size: -; j_call: TRBJ1-2; cdr3_nt: TGTGCCACCAGTGATGGTAGCGGCTATGGCTACACCTTC; cdr3_aa: CATSDGSGYGYTF
v_call: TRBV7-2; d_call: TRBD2; cdr3_length: 14; clone_size: -; j_call: TRBJ2-5; cdr3_nt: TGTGCCAGCAGACCTCCCGGGAGGGTCGAGACCCAGTACTTC; cdr3_aa: CASRPPGRVETQYF
v_call: TRBV5-1; d_call: TRBD1; cdr3_length: 15; clone_size: -; j_call: TRBJ1-2; cdr3_nt: TGCGCCAGCAGGCTGGGAACAGGGGGCGACTATGGCTACACCTTC; cdr3_aa: CASRLGTGGDYGYTF
v_call: TRBV18; d_call: -; cdr3_length: 13; clone_size: few; j_call: TRBJ2-5; cdr3_nt: TGTGCCAGCTCACCACGGGCCCAAGAGACCCAGTACTTC; cdr3_aa: CASSPRAQETQYF
v_call: TRBV5-1; d_call: TRBD1; cdr3_length: 16; clone_size: -; j_call: TRBJ1-2; cdr3_nt: TGCGCCAGCAGCTCCTCCGGGACAGGGGCATACTATGGCTACACCTTC; cdr3_aa: CASSSSGTGAYYGYTF
v_call: TRBV6-1; d_call: -; cdr3_length: 15; clone_size: -; j_call: TRBJ2-2; cdr3_nt: TGTGCCAGCAGTGAAGGGACAACGAACACCGGGGAGCTGTTTTTT; cdr3_aa: CASSEGTTNTGELFF
v_call: TRBV5-1; d_call: TRBD1; cdr3_length: 16; clone_size: -; j_call: TRBJ1-4; cdr3_nt: TGCGCCAGCAGCTACGACAGGGGTGGCGGTAATGAAAAACTGTTTTTT; cdr3_aa: CASSYDRGGGNEKLFF
v_call: TRBV6-5; d_call: -; cdr3_length: 13; clone_size: -; j_call: TRBJ1-3; cdr3_nt: TGTGCCAGCTCGACAGGCTCTGGAAACACCATATATTTT; cdr3_aa: CASSTGSGNTIYF